One sample yielded the 3 T cell receptor beta chains listed below, sequenced in a study of OX40 agonist ivuxolimab in advanced cancers. Repertoires were generated with immunoSEQ multiplex PCR, while TCRdb's copy carries only in-frame clones and drops some. Of over 50,000 clones detected, approximately 83% appear once; the ten largest clones hold roughly 13%. Sequences were derived from CD4+ or CD8+ T cells sorted from blood, sampled in a trial of the OX40 agonist ivuxolimab. These receptor sequences come from an adult with an advanced solid tumor such as melanoma, head and neck, liver or kidney cancer.

The V gene is TRBV5-6, the J gene TRBJ2-1; D unclear. Looked up from germline, CDR1 is SGHDT and CDR2 is YYEEEE. V lost 0 bases to trimming and J lost 0 bases, with 7 bases between them. The CDR3 consists of 15 residues. The CDR3, as DNA: TGTGCCAGCAGCTTGGACAGTTACTCCTACAATGAGCAGTTCTTC. Translated, it gives CASSLDSYSYNEQFF.

V is TRBV4-2 and J is TRBJ1-2, with 9 bases fitting TRBD1. Germline V lookup: CDR1 LGHNA, CDR2 YNFKEQ. V dropped 1 base and J dropped 3; count of bases not matched to a gene: 3. CDR3 length equals 15 residues. The CDR3 nucleotides are TGTGCCAGCAGCCAAGGGACAGGGGAACACTATGGCTACACCTTC. Translation gives CASSQGTGEHYGYTF.

The chain links TRBV4-1 to TRBJ1-2, with D unresolved. Trimming left V 0 bases short and J 6 bases short, with 11 bases between. Germline V CDR1 and CDR2: MGHRA, YSYEKL. The CDR3 runs to 14 residues. The CDR3 reads CASSQEPGTNGYTF. The CDR3 DNA is TGCGCCAGCAGCCAAGAACCGGGAACGAATGGCTACACCTTC.